The present T cell receptor (beta chain) was sequenced within a study of shared clonotypes between healthy human individuals (dated by TCRdb to 2018 to 2020). In terms of the full investigation: The cohort comprised two women and a few men aged 18 to 49 years. For each donor, CD4 naive and CD4 memory were each run on three plates, CD8 naive on two plates, and CD8 memory on one plate. The study deeply sequenced blood TCR repertoires of five healthy adults to estimate repertoire size and the extent of clonotype sharing between individuals. Different laboratories and diverse techniques were used to prepare libraries and sequence TCR repertoires, to increase sequencing depth and limit assay-specific biases. Leukapheresis yielded between about 0.94 and 9 billion PBMCs per donor.

The germline V gene yields SNHLY for CDR1 and FYNNEI for CDR2. V gives up 6 bases and J gives up 2 bases, and the segment between their germline ends measures 11 bases. From its cysteine to its phenylalanine, the CDR3 spans 14 amino acids. The only DNA kept is the CDR3, 42 bases in frame from the first base. Donors were healthy HIV-negative adults with no recently reported acute infections or vaccinations. Every donor was a Caucasian adult living in Nashville, Tennessee, USA. CD4+ T cells were enriched by magnetic negative selection; naive cells were then positively selected on CD45RA, and the negative fraction formed the memory subset. Blood was obtained by leukapheresis, after which PBMCs were separated by Ficoll-Histopaque density gradient centrifugation and cryopreserved in liquid nitrogen vapor phase. Analytical flow cytometry was used to check the purity and quantity of each magnetically sorted T cell population. Genomic DNA was isolated from every sorted fraction and measured by UV absorbance on a Nanodrop 2000c.

Using the deep immunoSEQ assay, multiplex PCR amplified TCR CDR3 regions from genomic DNA. For each cell subset, the extracted genomic DNA was distributed evenly across all wells of several immunoSEQ 96-well plates, and each plate served as one replicate. For sorted subsets, 150 to 200 ng genomic DNA, equal to some 30,000 T cell genomes, was loaded into each replicate PCR. The purified libraries were quantified using a Qubit 3.0 fluorometer, sized with a Bioanalyzer 2100, and then quantified again using the KAPA Library Quantification kit. A separate single-read 150-cycle Illumina NextSeq 550 flow cell was used to sequence each immunoSEQ 96-well plate. As for how the authors treated the data: Because the immunoSEQ output held only junctional sequences and lacked quality scores, the filtering could not match the filtering applied to full-length reads. To assign V/J genes and CDR3, sequences were annotated against IMGT germline references using PyIR, a Python wrapper for IgBLAST v1.9. Any read was removed if the V/J assignment was weak (E-value above 1e-6), the CDR3 was missing, or the read contained stop codons, out-of-frame junctions, or ambiguous translated residues. V3J clonotypes were defined by identical inferred V gene, J gene, and CDR3 amino acid sequence. The percentage overlap between two repertoires was calculated by dividing the number of shared unique clonotypes by the size of the smaller repertoire. RTK rarefaction, the Chao1 estimator, and Recon v2.1 estimates of unobserved clonotypes were used to assess repertoire richness. For all TCRbeta clonotypes obtained by the gDNA method from a few donors, generation probabilities were computed with OLGA. TCRdb obtained this table from immuneACCESS and retained in-frame rearrangements with V and J assigned. These tables miss some clones; where compared with another copy, unresolved V genes account for less than half of the shortfall, and the remainder is unexplained. The D gene and trimming were derived from the DNA, and the V and J assignments and clone size from that table. The sample records just over 2,000,000 clones, roughly 95% of which are singletons. The ten largest clones take up roughly 0.13% of the sample.

With respect to this clone: No cognate antigen has been identified for it. No base-level quality is on record; no much larger clone is a single base apart.

On the study overall, not on this receptor specifically: Naive subsets generally had larger estimated clonotype richness than memory subsets did. The genetic and exposure-history diversity represented was limited by the small number of donors. Compared with non-shared clonotypes, the clonotypes found in all four sorted-subset donors had higher generation probabilities. Pairwise subsampling led to the expectation that sequencing depth would affect the degree of clonotype sharing among donors. Incomplete sequencing was indicated by rarefaction of sorted-subset datasets, despite the large sequencing depth. Sharing across several donors was observed for about 5% of naive CD4, 3% to 3.5% of naive CD8, 2.3% of memory CD4, and about 0.4% of memory CD8 clonotypes. Sampling was restricted to blood, and TCR repertoires in tissues likely differ from the TCR repertoires found in blood.

Recombination connected TRBV2 to TRBJ1-5, and possibly TRBD1, on 6 matching bases. Sequenced material: naive CD4+ T cells sorted from blood. The cell subset or site label on this specimen signifies: CD45RA+ positively selected. This receptor was taken from a man aged 18 to 30 in good health. The CDR3 region reads CASSLRGGNQPQHF. In nucleotide form, the sequence is TGTGCCAGCAGCCTGAGGGGGGGCAATCAGCCCCAGCATTTT.